This T cell receptor (beta chain) appears in the sequencing data of a study of T-cell reconstitution after alpha-beta-depleted transplantation in children (TCRdb year 2016). Notes on the research overall: Using TCR repertoire profiling, the study followed T-cell immune reconstitution in a quantitative way in children after TCRalphabeta/CD19-depleted allogeneic hematopoietic cell transplantation.

Trimmed from V: 5 bases; trimmed from J: 5 bases; junction bases lacking a gene match: 8. According to the germline V gene (reference sequence), CDR1 reads SEHNR and CDR2 reads FQNEAQ. The cysteine opens and the phenylalanine closes a CDR3 of 15 amino acids. Just the 45-base CDR3 DNA is kept, in frame starting at base 1. Library preparation employed PCR. Sequencing used an Illumina HiSeq 2500. TCR libraries were prepared with molecular barcoding, using unique molecular identifiers to normalize TCRbeta repertoire quantification. The raw public data were reprocessed by TCRdb itself: fastp quality trimming at Q25, MiXCR clonotype calling, in-frame beta chains only. Every CDR3 protein is listed once, alongside the most common genes and DNA of its rows. For this sample the table gives about 540,000 distinct CDR3 sequences, of which about 17% were detected only once. 2.5% to 3.5% of the sample is taken by the ten largest.

This clonotype was seen more than once but under ten times. Its recognized antigen is unknown. Qualities for individual bases were not recorded, and no much larger clone is one base off. Sequences were derived from PBMCs from the stem cell graft donor, sampled from the stem cell graft. The V and J genes are TRBV7-9 and TRBJ2-1, with 8 junctional bases fitting TRBD2. This TCR was sampled from a human donor who donated a stem cell graft to a child with acute lymphoblastic leukemia. The DNA sequence is TGTGCCAGCAGCAACAAAGCGGGAGCTAACAATGAGCAGTTCTTC. This gives the protein CASSNKAGANNEQFF.